This T cell receptor (beta chain) was identified during a study of beta chain features in type 1 diabetes. The wider study: Regarding age, gender and cell yields, patients proved similar to healthy donors. Study observations and caveats: Significant though moderate, a shortening of TCRB CDR3s appeared in all four CD4+ subsets of Type 1 diabetes patients. Amplification by PCR could prefer shorter templates, with the same effect in patients and controls. It was not settled here whether HLA type affects TCRB rearrangement.

The CDR3 extends over 14 amino acids. Trimming removed 4 bases from V and 6 bases from J, with 11 bases in between. Germline V gene data show CDR1 as SGHRS and CDR2 as YFSETQ. cDNA synthesis used the whole RNA isolate, giving expressed TCRB sequences. Some clones are missing from TCRdb's copy, which holds only in-frame ones; the method was immunoSEQ multiplex PCR. Seen here are about 640,000 clones, around 11% observed once, and the top ten hold around 0.12%. Concerning this clone: Its antigen is unidentified.

Source material: naive CD4+ T cells from blood. V gene TRBV5-1 combines with J gene TRBJ1-6, with a tentative D call TRBD1 (6 bases). This sequence originates from a man between 25 and 39 years old with type 1 diabetes. The CDR3 loop reads CASSHGQSNSPLHF. The CDR3, as DNA: TGCGCCAGCAGCCACGGACAGAGTAATTCACCCCTCCACTTT.